This T cell receptor (beta chain) stems from a study of blood T cell repertoires in COVID-19. Background on the study: Sources were T cells, B-cell-depleted T cells, or PBMCs; the material itself was cDNA or gDNA.

Clones were read by immunoSEQ multiplex PCR, and TCRdb kept only the in-frame ones, dropping some. The profile shows 150,000 to 200,000 clones, about four fifths of them singletons. This clone appeared a single time. There are 14 residues in the CDR3. The germline CDR1 and CDR2 sequences are WSHSY and SAAADI. Germline trimming cut 7 bases from V and 6 bases from J; bases unmatched to any gene: 11. The chain carries TRBV10-2 and TRBJ1-1; TRBD1 matches 7 bases. The sequenced sample was peripheral blood. This receptor was identified in a man in his sixties with active or convalescent COVID-19. The CDR3 region has the DNA TGCGCCAGCACCATTGACAGGGCTGGAGCTGAAGCTTTCTTT. This translates into CASTIDRAGAEAFF.